Sequencing of this TCR beta chain was carried out in a study of PD-1 blockade in mismatch repair-deficient tumors (dated 2017 in TCRdb). Study-wide context: Between September 2013 and late 2016, 75 to 95 consecutive patients with about 12 mismatch repair-deficient cancer types, all previously treated and progressing, were enrolled in the trial. Tumor-associated T cell clones were tracked in the peripheral blood of patients responding to PD-1 blockade by deep sequencing of TCR CDR3 regions.

For each enrolled patient, mismatch repair deficiency was established using either polymerase chain reaction or immunohistochemistry. TCR sequencing was carried out for three patients who responded to pembrolizumab therapy. In the phase II trial, pembrolizumab PD-1 blockade was tested prospectively in advanced mismatch repair-deficient cancers, no matter which tissue of origin the cancers came from. Serial peripheral blood T cell samples were collected before and at multiple times after starting PD-1 blockade. Blood sampling times were expressed in weeks after the first pembrolizumab dose. Library preparation was by the immunoSEQ multiplex PCR assay. TCRdb stores this immuneACCESS table with in-frame sequences only. Part of the clones is absent; in the studies checked, under half of the shortfall reflects unresolved V genes, and no reason is known for the rest. The sample includes around 68,000 clones, with around 73% observed a single time. Clones ranked in the top ten supply 4.5% to 7% of the sample.

On this clone: Its specific antigen is unknown. The record has no base qualities; no much larger clone is one base away.

Study-wide findings and limitations: Clones residing in the tumor, which were often undetectable in blood before treatment, expanded quickly after pembrolizumab and then contracted, generally before radiologic responses.

The sequencing used peripheral blood, collected 2 weeks after starting pembrolizumab. This clonotype was obtained from an adult with mismatch repair-deficient cancer.

The CDR3 sequence is CASSIGRAGDQPQHF. The nucleotide sequence is given as TGTGCCAGTAGTATTGGCAGGGCCGGAGATCAGCCCCAGCATTTT. This chain joins TRBV19 to TRBJ1-5, with TRBD1 perhaps the D gene, on 5 matching bases. Trimming costs V 3 bases and J 5 bases, and their ends lie 14 bases apart. Taken from the germline V gene (reference sequence), the CDR1 and CDR2 loops are LNHDA and SQIVND. Counted from cysteine to phenylalanine, this CDR3 has 15 amino acids. Only the CDR3 DNA is retained, 45 bases long and in frame from the first base.